This is a list of T cell receptor beta chains from one sample in a study of early T cells in non-severe SARS-CoV-2 infection. Each CDR3 protein is one row after TCRdb ran MiXCR on the 5' RACE reads. This sample has roughly 61,000 distinct CDR3 sequences, with roughly 13% found just once. The material sequenced was whole blood, taken at baseline. All receptors come from an adult who was a healthcare worker with PCR-confirmed SARS-CoV-2 infection or an uninfected control (not recorded which). CDR3s include the opening cysteine and the closing phenylalanine or tryptophan. The D gene is left open where the match is weak. Only some rows state a clone size, as once, few, many or a class for expanded clones.

J gene: TRBJ1-2; D gene: TRBD1; clone size: .; V gene: TRBV14; CDR3 protein: CASSQGTGGSYGYTF
J gene: TRBJ2-5; D gene: TRBD2; clone size: many; V gene: TRBV11-2; CDR3 protein: CASSLHPDGGGETQYF
J gene: TRBJ2-7; D gene: .; clone size: few; V gene: TRBV19; CDR3 protein: CASTKGSSYEQYF
J gene: TRBJ2-7; D gene: TRBD1; clone size: many; V gene: TRBV7-2; CDR3 protein: CASSLKGQGTYEQYF
J gene: TRBJ2-3; D gene: .; clone size: many; V gene: TRBV6-6; CDR3 protein: CASSYGAGPQYF
J gene: TRBJ2-6; D gene: .; clone size: .; V gene: TRBV25-1; CDR3 protein: CASRQTGGSGANVLTF
J gene: TRBJ2-1; D gene: .; clone size: few; V gene: TRBV29-1; CDR3 protein: CSVDHRPPFF
J gene: TRBJ1-3; D gene: .; clone size: .; V gene: TRBV5-1; CDR3 protein: CASSAPGSGNTIYF
J gene: TRBJ2-7; D gene: .; clone size: few; V gene: TRBV10-3; CDR3 protein: CAIKASRNYEQYF
J gene: TRBJ2-3; D gene: .; clone size: .; V gene: TRBV15; CDR3 protein: CATESGDTQYF
J gene: TRBJ2-1; D gene: TRBD2; clone size: .; V gene: TRBV20-1; CDR3 protein: CSARTGTSGINNKQFF